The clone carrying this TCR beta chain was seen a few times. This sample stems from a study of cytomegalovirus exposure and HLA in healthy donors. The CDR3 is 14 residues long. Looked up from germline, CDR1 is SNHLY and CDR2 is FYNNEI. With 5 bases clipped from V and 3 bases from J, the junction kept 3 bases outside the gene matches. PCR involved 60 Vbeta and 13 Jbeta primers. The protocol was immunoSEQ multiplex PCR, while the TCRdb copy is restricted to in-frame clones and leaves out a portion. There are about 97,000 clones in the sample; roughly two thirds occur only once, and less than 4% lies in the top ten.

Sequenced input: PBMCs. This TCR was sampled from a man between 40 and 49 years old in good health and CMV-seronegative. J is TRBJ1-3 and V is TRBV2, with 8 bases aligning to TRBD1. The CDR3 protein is CASSSTGGGNTIYF. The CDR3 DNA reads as TGTGCCAGCAGTTCTACAGGGGGTGGAAACACCATATATTTT.